The entry below describes one T cell receptor (beta chain). Its antigen remains unknown. This sample is drawn from a study of blood T cells in healthy people across ages. Study-level results: The study regarded diversity estimates from one million T cells as underestimates. For the donors, CMV status was unknown and possibly confounded expanded clonotype changes. It was the long-lived donors that had more naive CD4+ cells and higher diversity than aged donors.

Researchers collected ten milliliters of peripheral blood from every single donor. With a J-beta primer mix and a sample-barcoded 5' primer, a second PCR ran roughly 7 to 11 cycles. Each CDR3 protein gets one entry after TCRdb re-called the 5' RACE reads with MiXCR. The data hold about 640,000 distinct CDR3 sequences, with roughly 58% observed a single time. Looked up from germline, CDR1 is LGHDT and CDR2 is YNNKEL (reference sequence). Deletions cut 4 bases from V and 5 bases from J, with 15 bases between. The CDR3 contains 14 residues. Material: blood. The chain combines TRBV3-1 with TRBJ2-7; TRBD1 is a possible D gene (5 bases). The sequence was collected from a man aged 60 to 69 in good health. The CDR3 sequence is CASSRVGRVNEQYF. DNA of the CDR3: TGTGCCAGCAGCCGTGTGGGCAGGGTCAACGAGCAGTACTTC.